The 8 T cell receptor beta chains presented below share a single source sample, sequenced in a study of blood T cell repertoires in COVID-19. Profiling relied on immunoSEQ multiplex PCR, and the TCRdb table lists in-frame clones only, not all of them. The table has some 320,000 clones, about 90% seen once. The source material was peripheral blood. These receptors were obtained from a woman aged 25 to 39 with COVID-19, enrolled during active disease.

This clone has only one observation. The chain uses TRBV6-1 and TRBJ2-3, with D perhaps matching TRBD1 (5 bases). Between the trimmed V and J ends, which lost 1 base and 3 bases, there was a span of 11 bases. The germline gives CDR1 MNHNS, CDR2 SASEGT. The CDR3 runs to 15 residues. The CDR3 nucleotides are TGTGCCAGCAGTGAAGAGAGTCAGGGAACAGATACGCAGTATTTT. It specifies CASSEESQGTDTQYF.

J is TRBJ2-7 and V is TRBV2; D possibly corresponds to TRBD1 (5 bases). V lost 1 base and J lost 0, with 7 bases in between. Germline values: CDR1 SNHLY, CDR2 FYNNEI. The CDR3 totals 14 residues. The CDR3 protein is CASSEEGFSYEQYF. The CDR3 region has the DNA TGTGCCAGCAGTGAAGAGGGGTTCTCCTACGAGCAGTACTTC.

The chain links TRBV3-1 (or the pseudogene TRBV3-2) to TRBJ1-2; D is uncertain. V was cut by 1 base and J by 8 bases, with 8 bases left in between. Per germline, CDR1 LGHDT and CDR2 YNNKEL (reference sequence). CDR3 length equals 12 residues. The DNA of the CDR3 is TGTGCCAGCAGCCAAGGTTCAGGCGGCTACACCTTC. It specifies CASSQGSGGYTF.

This sequence joins TRBV11-2 and TRBJ2-5; 13 nucleotides line up with TRBD2. The trim removed 2 bases at V and 5 bases at J, leaving 11 bases unmatched. The CDR3 totals 18 residues. CDR1 is SGHAT and CDR2 is FQNNGV in the germline V gene. The CDR3 DNA is TGTGCCAGCAGCTTAACGGGACTAGCGGGACGGCATTACGAGACCCAGTACTTC. Its protein product is CASSLTGLAGRHYETQYF.

The chain recombines TRBV5-1 with TRBJ2-3; D gene ambiguous. The CDR3 loop spans 14 amino acids. CDR1 is SGHRS and CDR2 is YFSETQ in the germline V gene. The V gene lost 0 bases and the J gene lost 3 bases, with 8 bases spanning the gap. CDR3: CASSLGAETDTQYF. CDR3 DNA sequence: TGCGCCAGCAGCTTGGGGGCAGAAACAGATACGCAGTATTTT.

The chain links TRBV6-2 or TRBV6-3 to TRBJ2-5; 10 bases agree with TRBD2. The CDR3 consists of 15 residues. The ends lost 4 bases at V and 5 bases at J; junction bases unmatched: 7. Germline CDR1 is MNHEY and CDR2 is SVGEGT. CDR3 region: CASSSYSGGEETQYF. DNA of the CDR3: TGTGCCAGCAGTTCCTACAGCGGGGGGGAGGAGACCCAGTACTTC.

This chain joins TRBV15 and TRBJ1-2; TRBD1 agrees at 8 bases. The CDR3 has 15 amino acids. Germline V CDR1 and CDR2: LNHNV, YYDKDF (reference sequence). The J segment lost 7 bases and the V segment lost 0 bases, leaving 7 bases of the junction unmatched. The CDR3 sequence: CATSRDRDRIRGYTF. DNA of the CDR3: TGTGCCACCAGCAGAGATCGGGACAGGATCCGTGGCTACACCTTC.

The chain combines TRBV7-9 with TRBJ1-4; TRBD1 is a possible D gene (6 bases). Germline values: CDR1 SEHNR, CDR2 FQNEAQ (reference sequence). The CDR3 has 13 amino acids. Deletions cut 3 bases from V and 8 bases from J, with 10 bases between. The CDR3 coding sequence is TGTGCCAGCAGCTTGGCTGACAGGGAAAAACTGTTTTTT. This sequence encodes CASSLADREKLFF.